This record looks at one T cell receptor beta chain sequence and its context. Its target antigen remains unknown. Qualities for individual bases were not recorded, and no much larger clone is one base off. This sample was included in a study of OX40 agonist ivuxolimab in advanced cancers. Regarding the research as a whole: Ivuxolimab was a fully human IgG2 agonistic monoclonal antibody targeting the costimulatory receptor OX40 (CD134). In the dose-escalation cohort, roughly 80% of patients were male, and the mean age was approximately 60 years, with a range of roughly 20 to 85. Peripheral TCRbeta sequencing was intended to test whether TCR sequence diversity was altered and clonal T-cell expansion was caused by ivuxolimab. Partial responses occurred in three dose-escalation patients: two with cutaneous melanoma and one with hepatocellular carcinoma. Patients were allowed to have had prior anti-PD-1, anti-PD-L1 or anti-CTLA-4 therapy, and approximately 40% of the dose-escalation patients had been treated with checkpoint inhibitors. Of the roughly 53 patients in dose escalation, about 20 had hepatocellular carcinoma, approximately 15 had melanoma, 9 had renal cell carcinoma and 9 had head and neck cancer. The paper reports the monotherapy dose-escalation portion (N = 52 patients) of the phase I ivuxolimab trial. Intravenous ivuxolimab was administered to patients every 2 weeks at six dose levels: 0.01, 0.1, 0.3, 1.5, 3 and 10 mg/kg.

Patients with a history of autoimmune disease or receiving systemic immunosuppression were excluded from the trial. In every dose cohort, peripheral blood was drawn for TCR sequencing at baseline, cycle 4 day 1, and cycle 7 day 1. Samples came from an open-label, multicenter, first-in-human phase I dose-escalation trial of ivuxolimab. Adults with locally advanced or metastatic melanoma, renal cell, hepatocellular, or head and neck squamous cell carcinoma were enrolled in the trial. CD4+ and CD8+ T cells were sorted separately from peripheral blood before TCR sequencing. The study at large found these results: At doses of 0.1 to 3.0 mg/kg, clonal expansion of both CD4+ and CD8+ T cells in blood was seen between baseline and week 6. In partial responders in the 0.1-3.0 mg/kg groups, normalized peripheral clonal expansion was found to be among the lowest, especially among CD8+ T cells. After ivuxolimab, expanded clones were on average more numerous among CD8+ T cells than among CD4+ T cells. Which antigens the clonally expanded peripheral T cells were specific for was not determined. Low levels of normalized T-cell clonal expansion were also seen in some patients who did not respond.

For sequencing of the TCRbeta CDR3 region, genomic DNA was extracted from the sorted cells. The immunoSEQ Assay was used to sequence the TCRbeta CDR3 regions. TCRdb mirrors the immuneACCESS table, restricted to in-frame sequences. Some clones are absent from its copies; in checked studies, under half trace to an unresolved V gene, and the reason for the others is unknown. Present in this sample are 90,000 to 100,000 clones, 75% to 90% of which were seen just once. Jointly, the top ten make up 0.82% of the sample. CDR1 and CDR2 were assigned from the germline V gene (reference sequence) as SGHKS and YYEKEE. Trimming at the junction amounts to 1 base on V and 13 bases on J, and the germline ends lie 17 bases apart. Counted from cysteine to phenylalanine, this CDR3 has 14 amino acids. The sequence is cut down to CDR3 DNA, 42 bases in frame from base 1.

The sequencing used CD4+ or CD8+ T cells sorted from blood, collected in a trial of the OX40 agonist ivuxolimab. Recombination connected TRBV5-5 to TRBJ1-4; D gene: possibly TRBD1, on 5 matching bases. This TCR was recovered from an adult with an advanced solid tumor such as melanoma, head and neck, liver or kidney cancer. The CDR3 has the sequence CASSLQGTGAGLFF. The nucleotide sequence reads as follows: TGTGCCAGCAGCTTGCAAGGGACCGGGGCAGGACTGTTTTTT.